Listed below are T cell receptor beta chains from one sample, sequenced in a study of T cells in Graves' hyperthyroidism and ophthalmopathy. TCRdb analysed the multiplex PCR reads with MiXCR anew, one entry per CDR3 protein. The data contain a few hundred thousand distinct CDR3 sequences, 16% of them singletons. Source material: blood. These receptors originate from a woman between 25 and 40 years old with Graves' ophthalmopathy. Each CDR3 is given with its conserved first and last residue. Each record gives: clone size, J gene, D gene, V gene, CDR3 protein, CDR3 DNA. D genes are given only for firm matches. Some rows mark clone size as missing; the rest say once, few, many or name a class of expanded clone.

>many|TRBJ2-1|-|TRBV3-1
CASSPDYNEQFF
TGTGCCAGCAGCCCCGATTACAATGAGCAGTTCTTC
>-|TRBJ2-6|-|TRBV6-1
CASSDRGGSGANVLTF
TGTGCCAGCAGTGACAGGGGAGGTTCTGGGGCCAACGTCCTGACTTTC
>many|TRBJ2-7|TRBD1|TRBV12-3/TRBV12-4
CASSADRPVEYF
TGTGCCAGCAGTGCGGACAGGCCGGTGGAGTACTTC
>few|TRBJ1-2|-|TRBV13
CASSQGGVRGYTF
TGTGCCAGCAGCCAAGGGGGGGTGCGGGGCTACACCTTC
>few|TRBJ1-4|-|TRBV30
CAWSVSGANEKLFF
TGTGCCTGGAGTGTTAGCGGGGCGAATGAAAAACTGTTTTTT
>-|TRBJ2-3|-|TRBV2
CASSAWDRTDTQYF
TGTGCCAGCAGTGCCTGGGACCGAACAGATACGCAGTATTTT
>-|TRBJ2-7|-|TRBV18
CASSLGTLDGEQYF
TGTGCCAGCTCACTAGGGACCCTAGATGGCGAGCAGTACTTC
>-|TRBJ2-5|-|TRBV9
CASSVMEGETQYF
TGTGCCAGCAGCGTAATGGAGGGAGAGACCCAGTACTTC
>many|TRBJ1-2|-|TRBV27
CASRDRGLWDYGYTF
TGTGCCAGCAGAGACCGGGGCCTATGGGACTATGGCTACACCTTC
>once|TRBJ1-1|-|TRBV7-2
CASRKRVGGQSLMNTEAFF
TGTGCCAGCCGTAAGAGAGTGGGCGGACAGAGTCTTATGAACACTGAAGCTTTCTTT
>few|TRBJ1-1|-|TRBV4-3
CASSLQSRTEAFF
TGCGCCAGCAGCCTCCAGTCACGCACTGAAGCTTTCTTT
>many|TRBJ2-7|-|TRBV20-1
CSASPGQVNEQYF
TGCAGTGCTAGTCCCGGGCAAGTGAACGAGCAGTACTTC
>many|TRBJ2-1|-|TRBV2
CASSDLRQYNEQFF
TGTGCCAGCAGTGATCTCAGGCAATACAATGAGCAGTTCTTC
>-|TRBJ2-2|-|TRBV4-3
CASSQDPPGRNTGELFF
TGCGCCAGCAGCCAAGATCCCCCAGGGCGGAACACCGGGGAGCTGTTTTTT
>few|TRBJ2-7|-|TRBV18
CASSPTGPEQYF
TGTGCCAGCTCACCTACAGGGCCCGAGCAGTACTTC
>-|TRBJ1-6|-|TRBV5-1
CASRGGSNTPSPLHF
TGCGCGTCCCGAGGCGGTTCGAACACCCCCTCACCCCTCCACTTT
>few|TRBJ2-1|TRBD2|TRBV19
CASSIVAGGIVNEQFF
TGTGCCAGTAGTATAGTGGCGGGAGGGATTGTTAATGAGCAGTTCTTC
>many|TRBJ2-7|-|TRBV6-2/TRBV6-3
CASSYFGSSYEQYF
TGTGCCAGCAGTTACTTCGGGAGCTCCTACGAGCAGTACTTC
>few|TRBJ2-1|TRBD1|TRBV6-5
CASSYLARGIYNEQFF
TGTGCCAGCAGTTACCTTGCCAGGGGGATTTACAATGAGCAGTTCTTC
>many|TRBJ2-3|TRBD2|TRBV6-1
CASNAGGTDTQYF
TGTGCCAGCAACGCGGGGGGCACAGATACGCAGTATTTT
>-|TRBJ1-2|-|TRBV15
CASSPPGAGGYTF
TGTGCCAGCAGCCCCCCAGGGGCGGGTGGCTACACCTTC
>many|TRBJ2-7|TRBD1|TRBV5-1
CASSMTGGPYEQYF
TGCGCCAGCTCGATGACAGGGGGTCCCTACGAGCAGTACTTC
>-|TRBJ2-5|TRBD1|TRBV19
CASSKGQMLEETQYF
TGTGCCAGTAGTAAGGGACAGATGCTCGAAGAGACCCAGTACTTC
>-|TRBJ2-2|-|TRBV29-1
CSVNRVNTGELFF
TGCAGCGTCAACCGGGTGAACACCGGGGAGCTGTTTTTT
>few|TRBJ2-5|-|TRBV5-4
CASSSPSMSRGETQYF
TGTGCCAGCAGCTCCCCCTCCATGAGTCGTGGAGAGACCCAGTACTTC
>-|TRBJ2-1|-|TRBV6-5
CASSYSRTFSDEQFF
TGTGCCAGCAGTTACTCGCGGACTTTTAGCGATGAGCAGTTCTTC
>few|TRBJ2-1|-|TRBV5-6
CASSQGLDKSNEQFF
TGTGCCAGCAGCCAGGGATTGGATAAGTCCAATGAGCAGTTCTTC
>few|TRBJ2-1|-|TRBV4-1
CASSHVRGVNEQFF
TGCGCCAGCAGCCATGTTCGCGGGGTGAATGAGCAGTTCTTC
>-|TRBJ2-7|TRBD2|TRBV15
CATSRDLVAGAYEQYF
TGTGCCACCAGCAGAGATCTGGTAGCGGGAGCATACGAGCAGTACTTC
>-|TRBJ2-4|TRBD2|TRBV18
CASSPPPSGSGIFDKDIQYF
TGTGCCAGCTCACCACCCCCTAGCGGGAGTGGTATTTTCGACAAAGACATTCAGTACTTC
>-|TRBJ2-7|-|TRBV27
CASSLLFGGISYEQYF
TGTGCCAGCAGTTTATTATTCGGGGGAATCTCCTACGAGCAGTACTTC
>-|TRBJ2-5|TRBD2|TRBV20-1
CGAGVRGGQETQYF
TGCGGGGCGGGGGTGCGGGGCGGCCAAGAGACCCAGTACTTC
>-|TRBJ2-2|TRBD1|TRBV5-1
CASSLDGQGITGELFF
TGCGCCAGCAGCTTGGATGGACAGGGAATCACCGGGGAGCTGTTTTTT
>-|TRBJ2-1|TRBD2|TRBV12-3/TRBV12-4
CASSFMSGSYNEQFF
TGTGCCAGCAGTTTTATGAGCGGGAGTTACAATGAGCAGTTCTTC
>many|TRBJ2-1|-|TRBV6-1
CASSINNEQFF
TGTGCCAGCAGTATAAACAATGAGCAGTTCTTC
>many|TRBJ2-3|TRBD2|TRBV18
CASSPGGEWADTQYF
TGTGCCAGCTCACCGGGAGGGGAGTGGGCAGATACGCAGTATTTT
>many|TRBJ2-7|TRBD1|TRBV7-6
CASSLDRTGFYEQYF
TGTGCCAGCAGCTTAGATAGGACAGGGTTTTACGAGCAGTACTTC
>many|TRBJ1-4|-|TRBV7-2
CASSFGVLNEKLFF
TGTGCCAGCAGCTTTGGGGTTCTTAATGAAAAACTGTTTTTT
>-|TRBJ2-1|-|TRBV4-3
CASSHQGASGTDYNEQFF
TGCGCCAGCAGCCACCAGGGGGCTAGCGGAACAGACTACAATGAGCAGTTCTTC
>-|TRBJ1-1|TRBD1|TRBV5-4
CASSSGSGQPTEAFF
TGTGCCAGCAGCTCCGGCTCGGGACAGCCGACTGAAGCTTTCTTT
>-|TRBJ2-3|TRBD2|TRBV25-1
CASSEGLAGDRTDTQYF
TGTGCCAGCAGTGAGGGACTAGCGGGAGATCGCACAGATACGCAGTATTTT
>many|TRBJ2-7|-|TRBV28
CAGGGAYEQYF
TGTGCCGGGGGTGGGGCCTACGAGCAGTACTTC
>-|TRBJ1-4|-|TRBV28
CASRPLVSGYGTFYEKLFF
TGTGCCAGCAGGCCCCTCGTCTCCGGTTATGGGACATTTTATGAAAAACTGTTTTTT
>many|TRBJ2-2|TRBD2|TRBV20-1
CSARLAGTGELFF
TGCAGTGCTAGACTAGCGGGAACCGGGGAGCTGTTTTTT
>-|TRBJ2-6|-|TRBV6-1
CASSESVGGANVLTF
TGTGCCAGCAGTGAGTCCGTCGGCGGGGCCAACGTCCTGACTTTC
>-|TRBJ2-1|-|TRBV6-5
CASSYLWGSGTEQFF
TGTGCCAGCAGTTACCTCTGGGGGTCCGGGACAGAGCAGTTCTTC
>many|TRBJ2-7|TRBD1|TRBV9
CASSVAPGQLSSYEQYF
TGTGCCAGCAGCGTAGCCCCGGGACAGCTGAGCTCCTACGAGCAGTACTTC